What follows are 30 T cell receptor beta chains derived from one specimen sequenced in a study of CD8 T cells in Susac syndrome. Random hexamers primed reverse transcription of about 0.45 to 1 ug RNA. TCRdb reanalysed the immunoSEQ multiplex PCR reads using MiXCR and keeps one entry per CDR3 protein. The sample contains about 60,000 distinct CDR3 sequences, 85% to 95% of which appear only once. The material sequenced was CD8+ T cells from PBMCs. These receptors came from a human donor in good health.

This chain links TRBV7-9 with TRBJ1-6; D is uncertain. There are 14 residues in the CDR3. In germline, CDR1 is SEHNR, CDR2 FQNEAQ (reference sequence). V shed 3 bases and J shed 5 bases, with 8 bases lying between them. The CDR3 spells CASSFAWDNSPLHF. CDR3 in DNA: TGTGCCAGCAGCTTCGCCTGGGATAATTCACCCCTCCACTTT.

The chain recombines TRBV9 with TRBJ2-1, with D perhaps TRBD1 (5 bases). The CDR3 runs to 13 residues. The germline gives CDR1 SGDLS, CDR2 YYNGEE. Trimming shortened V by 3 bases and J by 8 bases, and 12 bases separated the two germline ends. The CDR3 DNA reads TGTGCCAGCAGCGAACCAGGGTCATATGAGCAGTTCTTC. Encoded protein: CASSEPGSYEQFF.

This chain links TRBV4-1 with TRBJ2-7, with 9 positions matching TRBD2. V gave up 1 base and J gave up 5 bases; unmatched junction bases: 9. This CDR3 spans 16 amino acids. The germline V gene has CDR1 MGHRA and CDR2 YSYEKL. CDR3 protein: CASSQGWASGADEQYF. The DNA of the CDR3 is TGCGCCAGCAGCCAAGGGTGGGCTAGCGGGGCGGACGAGCAGTACTTC.

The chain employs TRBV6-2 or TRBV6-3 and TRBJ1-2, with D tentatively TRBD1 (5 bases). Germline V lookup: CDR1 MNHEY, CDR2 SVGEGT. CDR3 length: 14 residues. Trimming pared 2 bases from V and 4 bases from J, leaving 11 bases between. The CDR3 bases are TGTGCCAGCAGTTACGGGCCAGGGTCCTATGGCTACACCTTC. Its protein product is CASSYGPGSYGYTF.

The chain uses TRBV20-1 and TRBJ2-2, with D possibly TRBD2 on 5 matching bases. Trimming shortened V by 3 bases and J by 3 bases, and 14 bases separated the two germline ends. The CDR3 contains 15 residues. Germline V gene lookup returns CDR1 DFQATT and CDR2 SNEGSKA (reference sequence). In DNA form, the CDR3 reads TGCAGTGCTAGTGGCCCTAGCCGGGACACCGGGGAGCTGTTTTTT. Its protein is CSASGPSRDTGELFF.

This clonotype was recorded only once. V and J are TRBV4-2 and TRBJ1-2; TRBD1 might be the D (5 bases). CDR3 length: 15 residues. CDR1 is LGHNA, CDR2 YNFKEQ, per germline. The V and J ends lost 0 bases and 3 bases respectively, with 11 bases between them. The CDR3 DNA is TGTGCCAGCAGCCAAGATCTCGGGGGGGACTATGGCTACACCTTC. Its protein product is CASSQDLGGDYGYTF.

For the CDR3, the DNA is TGTGCCAGCAGCCAAGAACTTTTGACCCGGGACGGATACTATGGCTACACCTTC. The encoded protein is CASSQELLTRDGYYGYTF. The chain recombines TRBV3-1 with TRBJ1-2; D perhaps matches TRBD1 (5 bases). CDR3 size: 18 residues. The germline CDR1 and CDR2 sequences are LGHDT and YNNKEL (reference sequence). Trimming pared 0 bases from V and 3 bases from J, leaving 20 bases between.

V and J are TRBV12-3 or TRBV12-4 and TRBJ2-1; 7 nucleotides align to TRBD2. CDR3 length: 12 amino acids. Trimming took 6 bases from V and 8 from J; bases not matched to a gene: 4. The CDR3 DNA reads TGTGCCAGCAGGAAGGGAGGGGATGAGCAGTTCTTC. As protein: CASRKGGDEQFF.

In DNA form, the CDR3 reads TGTGCCAGCAGCCCCCGGACTAGCGGGGGGTCCGGGGAGCTGTTTTTT. It is translated as CASSPRTSGGSGELFF. The chain uses TRBV4-2 and TRBJ2-2, with 14 nucleotides matching TRBD2. Trimming at V came to 4 bases and at J to 6 bases, leaving 4 bases not matched to a gene. Germline V gene lookup returns CDR1 LGHNA and CDR2 YNFKEQ. The length of the CDR3 is 16 residues.

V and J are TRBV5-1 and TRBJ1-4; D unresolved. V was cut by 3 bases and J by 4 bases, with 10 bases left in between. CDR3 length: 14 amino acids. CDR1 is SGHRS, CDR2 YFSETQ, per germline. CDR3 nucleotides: TGCGCCAGCAGCTCGGTGGGGTTTAATGAAAAACTGTTTTTT. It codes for CASSSVGFNEKLFF. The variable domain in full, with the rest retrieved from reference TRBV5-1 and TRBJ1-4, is KAGVTQTPRYLIKTRGQQVTLSCSPISGHRSVSWYQQTPGQGLQFLFEYFSETQRNKGNFPGRFSGRQFSNSRSEMNVSTLELGDSALYLCASSSVGFNEKLFFGSGTQLSVL.

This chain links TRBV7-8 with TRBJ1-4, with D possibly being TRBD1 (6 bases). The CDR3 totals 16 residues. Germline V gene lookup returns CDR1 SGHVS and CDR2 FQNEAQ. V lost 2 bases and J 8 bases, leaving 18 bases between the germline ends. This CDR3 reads CASSLTGWGAIEKLFF. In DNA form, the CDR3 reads TGTGCCAGCAGCTTAACCGGGTGGGGGGCAATCGAAAAACTGTTTTTT. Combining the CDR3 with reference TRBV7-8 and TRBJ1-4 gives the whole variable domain GAGVSQSPRYKVAKRGQDVALRCDPISGHVSLFWYQQALGQGPEFLTYFQNEAQLDKSGLPSDRFFAERPEGSVSTLKIQRTQQEDSAVYLCASSLTGWGAIEKLFFGSGTQLSVL.

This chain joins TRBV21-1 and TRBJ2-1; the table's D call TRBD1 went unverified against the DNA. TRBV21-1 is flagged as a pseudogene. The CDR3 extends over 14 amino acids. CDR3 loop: CASTWAGLDDEQFF. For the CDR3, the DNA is TGTGCCAGCACCTGGGCGGGGCTCGACGATGAGCAGTTCTTC.

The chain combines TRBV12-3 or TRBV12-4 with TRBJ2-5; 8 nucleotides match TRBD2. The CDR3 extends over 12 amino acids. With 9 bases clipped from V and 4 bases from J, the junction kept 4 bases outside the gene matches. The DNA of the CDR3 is TGTGCCAGTCGGGGGGGCGGAGAGACCCAGTACTTC. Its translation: CASRGGGETQYF.

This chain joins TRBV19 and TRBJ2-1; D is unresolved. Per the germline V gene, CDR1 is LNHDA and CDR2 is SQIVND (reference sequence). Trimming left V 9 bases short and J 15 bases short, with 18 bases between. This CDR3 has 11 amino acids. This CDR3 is CASLAGREWFF. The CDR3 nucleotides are TGTGCCAGCCTCGCAGGCCGTGAGTGGTTCTTC.

CDR3 sequence: CASSDRVYNSPLHF. CDR3 bases: TGTGCCAGTTCCGACAGGGTCTATAATTCACCCCTCCACTTT. This chain links TRBV19 with TRBJ1-6; the match to TRBD1 covers 7 bases. The CDR3 has 14 residues. Germline V lookup: CDR1 LNHDA, CDR2 SQIVND (reference sequence). The J segment lost 3 bases and the V segment lost 8 bases, leaving 4 bases of the junction unmatched.

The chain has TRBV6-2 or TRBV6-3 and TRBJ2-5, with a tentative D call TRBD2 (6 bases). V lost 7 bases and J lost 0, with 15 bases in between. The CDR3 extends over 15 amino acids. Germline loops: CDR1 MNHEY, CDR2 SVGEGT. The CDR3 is CASTTGLRYQETQYF. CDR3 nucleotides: TGTGCCAGCACTACGGGACTCAGGTACCAAGAGACCCAGTACTTC.

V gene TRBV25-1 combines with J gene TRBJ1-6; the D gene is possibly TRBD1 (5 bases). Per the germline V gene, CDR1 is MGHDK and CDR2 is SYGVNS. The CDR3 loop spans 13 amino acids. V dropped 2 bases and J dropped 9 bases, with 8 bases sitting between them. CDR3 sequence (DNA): TGTGCCAGCAGTGAAGGACAACCTTCACCCCTCCACTTT. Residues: CASSEGQPSPLHF. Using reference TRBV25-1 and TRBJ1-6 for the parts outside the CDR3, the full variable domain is EADIYQTPRYLVIGTGKKITLECSQTMGHDKMYWYQQDPGMELHLIHYSYGVNSTEKGDLSSESTVSRIRTEHFPLTLESARPSHTSQYLCASSEGQPSPLHFGNGTRLTVT.

CDR3 bases: TGTGCCAGCAGACCCCAGACCTTTTACCCCCGTATGGGTACCAGGGGGTCCTACGAGCAGTACTTC. Its protein is CASRPQTFYPRMGTRGSYEQYF. The J gene is TRBJ2-7, the V gene TRBV28, with 7 nucleotides matching TRBD1. Germline CDR1 and CDR2: MDHEN and SYDVKM. This CDR3 region has 22 residues. The V segment lost 6 bases and the J segment 1 base; nucleotides outside the gene matches: 30.

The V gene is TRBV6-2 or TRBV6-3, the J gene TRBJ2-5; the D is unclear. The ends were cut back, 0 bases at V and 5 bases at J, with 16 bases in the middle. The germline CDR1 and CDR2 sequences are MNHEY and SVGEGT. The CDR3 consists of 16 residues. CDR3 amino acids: CASSYSITPGWETQYF. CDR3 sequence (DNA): TGTGCCAGCAGTTACTCGATCACGCCAGGTTGGGAGACCCAGTACTTC.

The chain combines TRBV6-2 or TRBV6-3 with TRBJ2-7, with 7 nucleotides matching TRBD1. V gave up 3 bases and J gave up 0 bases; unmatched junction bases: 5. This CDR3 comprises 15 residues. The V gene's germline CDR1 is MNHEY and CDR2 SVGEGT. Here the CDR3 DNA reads TGTGCCAGCAGTTATAAGGGGGCCCTCTCCTACGAGCAGTACTTC. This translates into CASSYKGALSYEQYF.

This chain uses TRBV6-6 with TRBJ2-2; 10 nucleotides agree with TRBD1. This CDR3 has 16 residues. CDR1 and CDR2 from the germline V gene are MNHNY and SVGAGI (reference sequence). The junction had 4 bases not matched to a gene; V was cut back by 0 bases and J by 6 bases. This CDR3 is CASSYSKTGGPGELFF. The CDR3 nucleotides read TGTGCCAGCAGTTACTCCAAGACAGGGGGCCCCGGGGAGCTGTTTTTT.

The CDR3 nucleotides read TGTGCCAGCAGCTTTATCTACGAGCAGTACTTC. This encodes CASSFIYEQYF. This chain uses TRBV11-2 with TRBJ2-7; D remains unclear. CDR1 is SGHAT and CDR2 is FQNNGV in the germline V gene. The germline V and J ends were trimmed by 3 bases and 3 bases, with 3 bases remaining between them. This CDR3 has 11 residues.

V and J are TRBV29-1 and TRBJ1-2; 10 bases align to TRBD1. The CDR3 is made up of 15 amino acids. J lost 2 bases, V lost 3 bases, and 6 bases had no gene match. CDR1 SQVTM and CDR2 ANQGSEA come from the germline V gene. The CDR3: CSVDKGQGGNYGYTF. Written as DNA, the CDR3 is TGCAGCGTTGATAAAGGACAGGGGGGAAACTATGGCTACACCTTC.

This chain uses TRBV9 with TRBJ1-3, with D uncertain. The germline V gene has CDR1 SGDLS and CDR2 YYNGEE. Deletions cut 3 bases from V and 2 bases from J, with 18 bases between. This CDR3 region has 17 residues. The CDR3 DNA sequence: TGTGCCAGCAGCGAGCAGGCAGAAGGGCCGGCTGGAAACACCATATATTTT. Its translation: CASSEQAEGPAGNTIYF.

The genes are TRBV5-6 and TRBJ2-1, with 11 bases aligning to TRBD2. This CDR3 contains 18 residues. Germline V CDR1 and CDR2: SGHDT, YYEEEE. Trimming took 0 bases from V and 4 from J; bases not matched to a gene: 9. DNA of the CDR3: TGTGCCAGCAGCTTGGCCAGGGCTACTAGCGGGGGTTACAATGAGCAGTTCTTC. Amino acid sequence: CASSLARATSGGYNEQFF.

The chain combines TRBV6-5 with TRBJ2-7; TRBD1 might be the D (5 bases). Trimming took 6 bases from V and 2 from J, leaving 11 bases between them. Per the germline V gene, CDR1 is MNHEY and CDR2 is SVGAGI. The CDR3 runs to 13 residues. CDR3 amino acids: CASSIRVTYEQYF. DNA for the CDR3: TGTGCCAGCAGCATCAGGGTGACCTACGAGCAGTACTTC.

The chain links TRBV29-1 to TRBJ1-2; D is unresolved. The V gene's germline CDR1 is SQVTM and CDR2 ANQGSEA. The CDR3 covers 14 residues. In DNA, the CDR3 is TGCAGTACCGGGGAGGCCACCTTGAACTATGGCTACACCTTC. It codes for CSTGEATLNYGYTF.

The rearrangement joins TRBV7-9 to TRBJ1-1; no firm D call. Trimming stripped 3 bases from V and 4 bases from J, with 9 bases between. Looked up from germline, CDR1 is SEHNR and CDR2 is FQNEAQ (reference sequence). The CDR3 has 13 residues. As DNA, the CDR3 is TGTGCCAGCAGCTTGCCTCTGAGCACTGAAGCTTTCTTT. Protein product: CASSLPLSTEAFF.

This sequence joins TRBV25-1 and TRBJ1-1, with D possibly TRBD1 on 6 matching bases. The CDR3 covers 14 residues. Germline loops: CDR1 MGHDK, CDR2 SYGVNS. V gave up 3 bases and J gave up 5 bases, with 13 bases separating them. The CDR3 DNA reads TGTGCCAGCAGTGAGTATCAACAGGGAACTGAAGCTTTCTTT. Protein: CASSEYQQGTEAFF.

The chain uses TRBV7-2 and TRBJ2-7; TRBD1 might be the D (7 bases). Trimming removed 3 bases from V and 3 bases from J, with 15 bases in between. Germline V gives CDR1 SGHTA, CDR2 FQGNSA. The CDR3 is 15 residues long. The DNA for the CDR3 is TGTGCCAGCAGCTTGTTCGGGGGACAGCTCTACGAGCAGTACTTC. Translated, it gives CASSLFGGQLYEQYF.